The 20 T cell receptor beta chains below all came from one sample that was sequenced in a study of blood T cell repertoires in COVID-19. The assay was immunoSEQ multiplex PCR, and TCRdb's table has in-frame clones only and misses some. The sample lists under 200,000 clones, approximately 80% occurring once. The sequenced sample was PBMCs or T cells enriched from blood (not recorded which). The receptors were gathered from a woman in her sixties with acute COVID-19.

The chain carries TRBV7-2 and TRBJ2-2; 9 bases fit TRBD2. Trimming cost V 1 base and J 6 bases; bases outside gene matches: 6. The CDR3 is 16 residues long. CDR1 is SGHTA and CDR2 is FQGNSA in the germline V gene. The CDR3 here is CASSLVGLAGAGELFF. CDR3 sequence (DNA): TGTGCCAGCAGCTTAGTAGGGTTAGCGGGAGCCGGGGAGCTGTTTTTT.

The genes are TRBV10-2 and TRBJ2-5, with D possibly being TRBD2 (6 bases). V was cut by 2 bases and J by 5 bases, with 21 bases left in between. The CDR3 consists of 17 residues. CDR1 WSHSY and CDR2 SAAADI come from the germline V gene. CDR3 in DNA: TGCGCCAGCAGTGAGGGAGTGGGCGGGACCATTGGGGAGACCCAGTACTTC. Its protein product is CASSEGVGGTIGETQYF.

This clone has a single count. The V gene is TRBV19, the J gene TRBJ2-7; perhaps TRBD1 as D (6 bases). CDR3 length equals 15 residues. Trimming stripped 7 bases from V and 7 bases from J, with 23 bases between. Germline CDR1 reads LNHDA; CDR2 reads SQIVND (reference sequence). CDR3: CASIGTSGLIGEQYF. CDR3 nucleotides: TGTGCCAGTATCGGGACATCCGGGCTGATTGGTGAGCAGTACTTC.

V is TRBV5-6 and J is TRBJ2-1, with 7 bases lining up with TRBD1. Germline loops: CDR1 SGHDT, CDR2 YYEEEE. V trimming: 7 bases; J trimming: 6 bases; junction bases outside the gene matches: 10. CDR3 length: 14 residues. The CDR3 region has the DNA TGTGCCAGCCGCCTAGGGCAGGGGGTCAATGAGCAGTTCTTC. Its protein product is CASRLGQGVNEQFF.

V gene TRBV6-5 combines with J gene TRBJ1-2; a possible D gene is TRBD1 (5 bases). The CDR3 sequence is 13 residues long. Per the germline V gene, CDR1 is MNHEY and CDR2 is SVGAGI. Trimming pared 0 bases from V and 6 bases from J, leaving 8 bases between. CDR3 protein: CASSYSGEDGYTF. CDR3 sequence (DNA): TGTGCCAGCAGTTACTCGGGGGAGGATGGCTACACCTTC.

The V call is TRBV11-2, the J call TRBJ2-7, with D unclear. Looked up from germline, CDR1 is SGHAT and CDR2 is FQNNGV. The V end was cut by 3 bases, the J end by 4 bases, with 13 bases between. The CDR3 length is 14 residues. The CDR3 DNA reads as TGTGCCAGCAGCTTTGGAGAGAGCGCTTACGAGCAGTACTTC. Translated, it gives CASSFGESAYEQYF.

The chain carries TRBV7-6 and TRBJ2-4, with 11 bases aligning to TRBD2. Germline assignment: CDR1 SGHVS and CDR2 FNYEAQ. The ends lost 5 bases at V and 13 bases at J; junction bases unmatched: 10. The length of the CDR3 is 14 residues. CDR3 loop: CASSLRLAGTSQYF. CDR3 DNA: TGTGCCAGCAGCCTAAGACTAGCGGGAACTTCGCAGTACTTC.

The chain carries TRBV10-3 and TRBJ2-3, with TRBD2 matching 10 bases. The V and J ends lost 0 bases and 6 bases, in that order; junction bases with no gene match: 9. The CDR3 length is 17 residues. Germline CDR1 ENHRY, CDR2 SYGVKD. CDR3 nucleotide sequence: TGTGCCATCAGTGAGTCGATGTTAGCGGGGGGTGGTGATACGCAGTATTTT. It specifies CAISESMLAGGGDTQYF.

The V call is TRBV15, the J call TRBJ2-2, with TRBD2 as a possible D gene (6 bases). Germline V gene lookup returns CDR1 LNHNV and CDR2 YYDKDF (reference sequence). V was pared by 11 bases and J by 5 bases, with 15 bases between. The CDR3 is 13 residues long. The CDR3 bases are TGTGCCTCAGGACTCGGGAGTACCGGGGAGCTGTTTTTT. Encoded protein: CASGLGSTGELFF. Combining the CDR3 with reference TRBV15 and TRBJ2-2 gives the whole variable domain DAMVIQNPRYQVTQFGKPVTLSCSQTLNHNVMYWYQQKSSQAPKLLFHYYDKDFNNEADTPDNFQSRRPNTSFCFLDIRSPGLGDTAMYLCASGLGSTGELFFGEGSRLTVL.

This clone has just a few counts. The CDR3 region is CASSLEGQARTPLHF. CDR3 nucleotide sequence: TGTGCCAGCAGCTTAGAGGGGCAGGCTCGCACACCCCTCCACTTT. The chain has TRBV7-2 and TRBJ1-6; D is perhaps TRBD1 (5 bases). The CDR3 totals 15 residues. The V end was cut by 1 base, the J end by 11 bases, with 15 bases between. Per germline, CDR1 SGHTA and CDR2 FQGNSA.

The chain couples TRBV7-9 to TRBJ2-2; 7 nucleotides match TRBD2. The CDR3 contains 17 residues. Germline CDR1 and CDR2: SEHNR and FQNEAQ (reference sequence). With V trimmed by 1 base and J by 0 bases, 5 bases remained unmatched. DNA for the CDR3: TGTGCCAGCAGCTTAGTTGGGGGGGTGTCGAACACCGGGGAGCTGTTTTTT. It translates to CASSLVGGVSNTGELFF.

The CDR3 region is CASSKRTGGETQYF. CDR3 sequence (DNA): TGTGCCAGCAGCAAAAGGACTGGGGGGGAGACCCAGTACTTC. This rearrangement joins TRBV7-2 to TRBJ2-5; maybe TRBD2 (6 bases). The CDR3 is 14 amino acids. From germline, CDR1 is SGHTA and CDR2 FQGNSA. The V gene lost 5 bases and the J gene lost 5 bases, with 15 bases spanning the gap.

This sequence joins TRBV19 and TRBJ1-3; 8 bases align to TRBD1. There are 15 residues in the CDR3. The J segment lost 4 bases and the V segment lost 5 bases, leaving 7 bases of the junction unmatched. In germline, CDR1 is LNHDA, CDR2 SQIVND (reference sequence). CDR3 in DNA: TGTGCCAGTAGTCAGCAGGGGGCGTGGGGAAACACCATATATTTT. Amino acids: CASSQQGAWGNTIYF. Based on the CDR3 plus reference TRBV19 and TRBJ1-3, the full variable domain is DGGITQSPKYLFRKEGQNVTLSCEQNLNHDAMYWYRQDPGQGLRLIYYSQIVNDFQKGDIAEGYSVSREKKESFPLTVTSAQKNPTAFYLCASSQQGAWGNTIYFGEGSWLTVV.

This rearrangement joins TRBV6-5 to TRBJ2-1; 12 bases map to TRBD2. CDR1 is MNHEY, CDR2 SVGAGI, per germline. V gave up 4 bases and J gave up 7 bases; unmatched junction bases: 5. The CDR3 totals 15 residues. CDR3 DNA: TGTGCCAGCAGTTCCTGGGGGACTAGCGGGAATGAGCAGTTCTTC. Translation: CASSSWGTSGNEQFF.

The chain carries TRBV7-8 and TRBJ2-6; weak D call: TRBD2 (7 bases). CDR3 length: 17 amino acids. Trimming pared 6 bases from V and 2 bases from J, leaving 17 bases between. Germline assignment: CDR1 SGHVS and CDR2 FQNEAQ. The CDR3 reads CASRGGASPTGANVLTF. In DNA form, the CDR3 reads TGTGCCAGCAGGGGGGGGGCCTCCCCGACTGGGGCCAACGTCCTGACTTTC.

V and J are TRBV12-2 and TRBJ2-5; the table's D call of TRBD2 was not tested on the DNA. TRBV12-2 corresponds to a pseudogene. This CDR3 comprises 16 residues. The CDR3 region has the DNA TGTGCAAGTCGCTTAGAATCGGTAGCGGCAGGAGAGACCCAGTACTTC. Translated: CASRLESVAAGETQYF.

This chain uses TRBV7-6 with TRBJ2-2; 8 nucleotides agree with TRBD1. Per the germline V gene, CDR1 is SGHVS and CDR2 is FNYEAQ. This CDR3 is 16 amino acids long. J lost 9 bases, V lost 5 bases, and 14 bases had no gene match. The CDR3 is CASSQLGQGDRRELFF. The CDR3 coding sequence is TGTGCCAGCAGCCAGTTAGGACAGGGCGATAGAAGGGAGCTGTTTTTT.

The chain links TRBV6-1 to TRBJ2-7, with D possibly TRBD2 on 5 matching bases. The V end lost 2 bases, the J end lost 2 bases, and 13 bases lay between the germline ends. CDR3 length equals 15 residues. Germline CDR1 MNHNS, CDR2 SASEGT. The CDR3 loop reads CASSEIGDRTYEQYV. The CDR3 region has the DNA TGTGCCAGCAGTGAAATCGGGGATAGGACCTACGAGCAGTACGTC.

This clone appeared once. The rearrangement uses TRBV2 and TRBJ2-2; 11 bases agree with TRBD1. The CDR3 covers 15 residues. Per the germline V gene, CDR1 is SNHLY and CDR2 is FYNNEI. J gave up 9 bases and V 5 bases, and 8 bases lay outside the gene matches. The CDR3 bases are TGTGCCAGCAGTACCAAGGACAGGGGGCACCGGGAGCTGTTTTTT. It encodes CASSTKDRGHRELFF.

This chain uses TRBV11-2 with TRBJ1-6; D gene ambiguous. CDR3 length equals 14 residues. CDR1 and CDR2 from the germline V gene are SGHAT and FQNNGV. Trimming stripped 3 bases from V and 9 bases from J, with 12 bases between. In nucleotides, the CDR3 is TGTGCCAGCAGCTTTCAAGGCAGAGGTTCACCCCTCCACTTT. This translates into CASSFQGRGSPLHF.